The 21 T cell receptor beta chains reported below all come from one sample, sequenced in a study of T-cell memory formation after mild COVID-19. TCRdb itself ran the 5' RACE reads through MiXCR, one entry per CDR3 protein. The sample records 550,000 to 600,000 distinct CDR3 sequences, about 20% being singletons. The sequencing input was PBMCs or a T cell subset sorted from them (not recorded which). The receptors derive from an adult woman who had mild COVID-19 (a few samples of this study predate the infection). Cell type and time point are not known.

This chain's CDR3 is CASSLDGAGSTQFF. CDR3 nucleotide sequence: TGCGCCAGCAGCTTGGATGGGGCCGGGTCCACTCAGTTCTTC. This chain joins TRBV5-1 and TRBJ2-1; D might be TRBD1 (5 bases). V was pared by 0 bases and J by 13 bases, with 17 bases between. From germline, CDR1 is SGHRS and CDR2 YFSETQ. The CDR3 is made up of 14 amino acids.

This chain joins TRBV29-1 and TRBJ1-2, with a tentative D call TRBD1 (5 bases). This CDR3 is 13 amino acids long. Per the germline V gene, CDR1 is SQVTM and CDR2 is ANQGSEA. V dropped 1 base and J dropped 4 bases, with 10 bases sitting between them. Here the CDR3 reads CSVEGGTVYGYTF. Written as DNA, the CDR3 is TGCAGCGTTGAAGGTGGGACTGTCTATGGCTACACCTTC.

This clonotype showed up just a few times. Here the CDR3 DNA reads TGTGCCAGCAGTTTAGTTCCGGGTGTAGGGCAGCCCCAGCATTTT. Protein sequence: CASSLVPGVGQPQHF. This chain connects TRBV12-3 or TRBV12-4 to TRBJ1-5; D unclear. The CDR3 length is 15 residues. V was pared by 1 base and J by 7 bases, with 14 bases between.

This clonotype was found a few times. The J gene is TRBJ2-2, the V gene TRBV5-4; D gene uncertain. There are 16 residues in the CDR3. Germline V gene data show CDR1 as SGHNT and CDR2 as YYREEE (reference sequence). The ends were cut back, 2 bases at V and 2 bases at J, with 13 bases in the middle. CDR3 amino acids: CASSFGRYENTGELFF. CDR3 sequence (DNA): TGTGCCAGCAGCTTTGGACGATATGAAAACACCGGGGAGCTGTTTTTT.

This clonotype appeared a few times. V usage is TRBV7-8 and J usage is TRBJ1-5; the match to TRBD1 covers 11 bases. Per germline, CDR1 SGHVS and CDR2 FQNEAQ. Losses at the gene ends were 5 bases for V and 5 bases for J; bases not matched to a gene: 5. This CDR3 is 15 amino acids long. DNA for the CDR3: TGTGCCAGCAGCAGAGGACAGGGGGCTGATCAGCCCCAGCATTTT. This codes for CASSRGQGADQPQHF.

The table lists this clonotype with a few counts. This chain uses TRBV15 with TRBJ2-7, with 8 bases that match TRBD1. V shed 0 bases, J shed 2 bases, and the junction held 3 bases outside the gene matches. The CDR3 has 15 residues. Germline V CDR1 and CDR2: LNHNV, YYDKDF (reference sequence). CDR3 sequence: CATSRDRGPAYEQYF. The CDR3 DNA sequence: TGTGCCACCAGCAGAGACAGGGGGCCCGCCTACGAGCAGTACTTC.

In its sample, this clonotype was seen a few times. V and J are TRBV9 and TRBJ2-7, with 8 nucleotides matching TRBD1. V gave up 0 bases and J gave up 2 bases; unmatched junction bases: 4. The CDR3 loop spans 15 amino acids. From germline, CDR1 is SGDLS and CDR2 YYNGEE. The chain's CDR3 is CASSVAGQGPYEQYF. The CDR3 DNA follows: TGTGCCAGCAGCGTAGCTGGACAGGGTCCCTACGAGCAGTACTTC.

The chain uses TRBV24-1 and TRBJ1-1, with D hard to call. V was cut by 4 bases and J by 1 base, with 3 bases left in between. The CDR3 consists of 12 residues. Germline V gives CDR1 KGHDR, CDR2 SFDVKD. CDR3 DNA: TGTGCCACCAGTGACGCGAACACTGAAGCTTTCTTT. Translating gives CATSDANTEAFF.

This clonotype was detected only a few times. The chain joins TRBV12-3 or TRBV12-4 to TRBJ2-5; TRBD1 matches at 9 bases. The CDR3 totals 14 residues. The V and J ends lost 7 bases and 5 bases, in that order; junction bases with no gene match: 8. The CDR3 DNA reads as TGTGCCAGCACCAAGACAGGGGGTAGGGAGACCCAGTACTTC. Translating it yields CASTKTGGRETQYF.

This clonotype was counted between two and nine times. The V and J genes are TRBV20-1 and TRBJ2-7, with 7 bases lining up with TRBD1. Germline V lookup: CDR1 DFQATT, CDR2 SNEGSKA (reference sequence). The CDR3 extends over 14 amino acids. V lost 0 bases, J lost 1 base, and 3 bases stayed unmatched. CDR3 in amino acids: CSARDPGQSYEQYF. Here the CDR3 DNA reads TGCAGTGCTAGAGACCCGGGACAGTCCTACGAGCAGTACTTC.

There are a few counts of this clonotype. V and J are TRBV5-5 and TRBJ1-1, with 9 bases lining up with TRBD1. CDR3 size: 15 residues. CDR1 and CDR2 (germline): SGHKS, YYEKEE (reference sequence). Trimming cost V 6 bases and J 0 bases; bases outside gene matches: 6. For the CDR3, the DNA is TGTGCCAGCACATGGGGACAGGGCGTGAACACTGAAGCTTTCTTT. Amino acids: CASTWGQGVNTEAFF.

V is TRBV30 and J is TRBJ1-2; possibly TRBD1 for D (6 bases). Per germline, CDR1 GTSNPN and CDR2 SVGIG (reference sequence). The CDR3 sequence is 13 residues long. Trimming cost V 1 base and J 6 bases, with 12 bases left between them. Here the CDR3 reads CAWSETGIDGYTF. CDR3 bases: TGTGCCTGGAGTGAAACAGGGATTGATGGCTACACCTTC.

This clonotype was detected only a few times. This chain connects TRBV5-1 to TRBJ2-7; the D is unclear. V gave up 6 bases and J gave up 2 bases, with 12 bases separating them. The CDR3 has 13 amino acids. Germline loops: CDR1 SGHRS, CDR2 YFSETQ. CDR3 sequence reads: CASNLGDAYEQYF. The CDR3 DNA reads TGCGCCAGCAATCTGGGTGATGCCTACGAGCAGTACTTC.

The table lists this clonotype with many counts. The chain recombines TRBV7-2 with TRBJ1-5, with TRBD1 as a possible D gene (5 bases). Germline CDR1 and CDR2: SGHTA and FQGNSA. The CDR3 consists of 17 residues. The ends were cut back, 2 bases at V and 0 bases at J, with 14 bases in the middle. The CDR3, as DNA: TGTGCCAGCAGCTTATCTCCGGGGCTATATAGCAATCAGCCCCAGCATTTT. Encoded protein: CASSLSPGLYSNQPQHF.

This clonotype occurred a few times. CDR3 protein: CASSWTGDLRTSGNTIYF. CDR3 in DNA: TGTGCCAGCAGTTGGACAGGGGATCTGAGGACCTCTGGAAACACCATATATTTT. V is TRBV12-3 or TRBV12-4 and J is TRBJ1-3, with 9 bases fitting TRBD1. J gave up 0 bases and V 4 bases, and 10 bases lay outside the gene matches. The CDR3 consists of 18 residues.

The gene calls are TRBV5-6 and TRBJ1-2; unclear D gene. The CDR3 length is 14 residues. The V gene lost 3 bases and the J gene lost 0 bases, with 9 bases spanning the gap. CDR1 SGHDT and CDR2 YYEEEE come from the germline V gene. This chain's CDR3 is CASSYPLANYGYTF. The DNA of the CDR3 is TGTGCCAGCAGCTACCCGCTCGCTAACTATGGCTACACCTTC.

V and J are TRBV12-3 or TRBV12-4 and TRBJ2-7; 7 bases are a match to TRBD1. V was pared by 5 bases and J by 1 base, with 11 bases of the junction left unmatched. CDR3 size: 16 residues. CDR3 nucleotide sequence: TGTGCCAGCAGTGGCCTCCAGGGGGTAGGTTCCTACGAGCAGTACTTC. This translates into CASSGLQGVGSYEQYF.

This clonotype was seen only a few times. The genes are TRBV7-9 and TRBJ2-2; the D is unclear. Germline CDR1 SEHNR, CDR2 FQNEAQ (reference sequence). This CDR3 is 18 amino acids long. V lost 1 base and J lost 4, with 19 bases in between. The CDR3 DNA is TGTGCCAGCAGCTTAGAAGGATCGGGCAGTCTTCTCACCGGGGAGCTGTTTTTT. This gives the protein CASSLEGSGSLLTGELFF.

This clonotype has only a few counts. This sequence joins TRBV5-1 and TRBJ2-3; 11 bases are shared with TRBD2. Germline V lookup: CDR1 SGHRS, CDR2 YFSETQ. With V trimmed by 0 bases and J by 2 bases, 2 bases remained unmatched. There are 16 residues in the CDR3. The CDR3 DNA follows: TGCGCCAGCAGCTTGGCACTAGCGGGGGACACAGATACGCAGTATTTT. It yields the protein CASSLALAGDTDTQYF.

This chain links TRBV6-6 with TRBJ1-4, with D hard to call. V lost 0 bases and J lost 11, with 7 bases in between. Germline values: CDR1 MNHNY, CDR2 SVGAGI (reference sequence). The CDR3 has 12 amino acids. Here the CDR3 DNA reads TGTGCCAGCAGTTACTCGAGGGAGAAACTGTTTTTT. Encoded protein: CASSYSREKLFF.

This clonotype was recorded at least ten times. The chain employs TRBV7-9 and TRBJ2-1, with 8 bases aligning to TRBD1. Germline loops: CDR1 SEHNR, CDR2 FQNEAQ (reference sequence). J was trimmed by 5 bases and V by 3 bases; bases with no gene match: 12. The CDR3 is made up of 17 amino acids. The CDR3: CASSFYGRQGKDNEQFF. CDR3 in DNA: TGTGCCAGCAGCTTTTATGGGAGACAGGGGAAGGACAATGAGCAGTTCTTC.